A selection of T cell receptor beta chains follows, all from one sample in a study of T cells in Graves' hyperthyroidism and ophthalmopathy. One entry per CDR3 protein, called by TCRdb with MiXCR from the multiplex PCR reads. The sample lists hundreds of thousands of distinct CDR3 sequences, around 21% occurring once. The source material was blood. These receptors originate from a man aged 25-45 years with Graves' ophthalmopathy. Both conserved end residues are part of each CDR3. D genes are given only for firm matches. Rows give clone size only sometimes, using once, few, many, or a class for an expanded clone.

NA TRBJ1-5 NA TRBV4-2 CASSQDRQVNQPQHF TGTGCCAGCAGCCAAGATCGACAGGTAAATCAGCCCCAGCATTTT
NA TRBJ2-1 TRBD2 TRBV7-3 CASSYHSGRDYNEQFF TGTGCCAGCAGCTATCATAGCGGGAGGGACTACAATGAGCAGTTCTTC
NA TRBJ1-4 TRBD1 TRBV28 CASSFRDRGLFNEKPFF TGTGCCAGCAGTTTCCGGGACAGGGGGCTCTTTAATGAAAAACCGTTTTTT
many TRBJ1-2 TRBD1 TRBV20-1 CSAHGGGSLRGYTF TGCAGTGCTCATGGAGGGGGCAGTCTGCGCGGCTACACCTTC
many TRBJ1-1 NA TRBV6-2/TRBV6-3 CASSFSGKRNTEAFF TGTGCCAGCAGTTTCTCCGGGAAGAGGAACACTGAAGCTTTCTTT
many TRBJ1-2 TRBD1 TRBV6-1 CASSQDRSRGYTF TGTGCCAGCAGTCAGGACAGGTCCCGCGGCTACACCTTC
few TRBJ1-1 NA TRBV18 CASSPLGTLRTENTEAFF TGTGCCAGCTCACCTCTAGGGACCCTAAGAACCGAGAACACTGAAGCTTTCTTT
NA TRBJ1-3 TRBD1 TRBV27 CASSPTGTGDSGNTIYF TGTGCCAGCAGTCCGACCGGGACAGGAGACTCTGGAAACACCATATATTTT
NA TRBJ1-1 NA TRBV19 CASGLTGHMNTEAFF TGTGCCAGTGGATTAACGGGACACATGAACACTGAAGCTTTCTTT
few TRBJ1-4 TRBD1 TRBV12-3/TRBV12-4 CASSFWSGGTNEKLFF TGTGCCAGCAGTTTTTGGTCAGGGGGCACTAATGAAAAACTGTTTTTT
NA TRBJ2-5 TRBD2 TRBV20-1 CSARVAGGQETQYF TGCAGTGCTAGAGTAGCGGGAGGGCAAGAGACCCAGTACTTC
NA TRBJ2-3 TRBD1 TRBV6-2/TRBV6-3 CASSYRTGRTTDTQYF TGTGCCAGCAGTTACCGGACAGGGCGAACCACAGATACGCAGTATTTT
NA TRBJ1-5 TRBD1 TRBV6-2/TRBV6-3 CASTGTGGLQPQHF TGTGCCAGCACGGGGACAGGGGGCCTTCAGCCCCAGCATTTT
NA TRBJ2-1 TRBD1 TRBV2 CASIIGTGQPNEQFF TGTGCCAGCATTATTGGGACAGGGCAACCCAATGAGCAGTTCTTC
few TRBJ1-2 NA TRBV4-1 CASAFVGGRGYTF TGCGCCAGCGCCTTCGTTGGGGGCAGAGGCTACACCTTC
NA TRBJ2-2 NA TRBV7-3 CASSLIGGAGELFF TGTGCCAGCAGCTTAATAGGGGGGGCCGGGGAGCTGTTTTTT
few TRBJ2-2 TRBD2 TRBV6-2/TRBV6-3 CASSYPGGNTGELFF TGTGCCAGCAGTTATCCGGGAGGAAACACCGGGGAGCTGTTTTTT
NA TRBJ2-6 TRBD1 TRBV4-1 CASSQPPGQGASGANVLTF TGCGCCAGCAGCCAACCCCCGGGACAGGGGGCTTCGGGGGCCAACGTCCTGACTTTC
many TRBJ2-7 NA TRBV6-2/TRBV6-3 CASSYTRGPLYEQYF TGTGCCAGCAGTTACACCAGGGGCCCCCTCTACGAGCAGTACTTC
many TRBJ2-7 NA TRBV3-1 CASSQAGFYEQYF TGTGCCAGCAGCCAAGCGGGGTTCTACGAGCAGTACTTC
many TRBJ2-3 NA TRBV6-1 CASSPQGMRDTQYF TGTGCCAGCAGTCCACAGGGAATGCGAGATACGCAGTATTTT
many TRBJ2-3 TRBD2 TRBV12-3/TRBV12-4 CASSFFSGTVVTDTQYF TGTGCCAGCAGTTTTTTTAGCGGGACGGTAGTCACAGATACGCAGTATTTT
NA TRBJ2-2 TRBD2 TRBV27 CASSPMAGGPRTGELFF TGTGCCAGCAGTCCCATGGCGGGAGGGCCGAGAACCGGGGAGCTGTTTTTT
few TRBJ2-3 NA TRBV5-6 CASSGLGQGRADTQYF TGTGCCAGCAGCGGGTTGGGCCAGGGACGCGCAGATACGCAGTATTTT
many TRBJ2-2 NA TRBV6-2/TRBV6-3 CASMDHEGRSRTGELFF TGTGCCAGCATGGACCATGAGGGCCGAAGCCGAACCGGGGAGCTGTTTTTT
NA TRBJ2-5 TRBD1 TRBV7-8 CASSLGGQGSTGGETQYF TGTGCCAGCAGCTTAGGTGGACAGGGCTCCACCGGCGGGGAGACCCAGTACTTC
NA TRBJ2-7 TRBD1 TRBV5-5 CASRSKPGQGLEQYF TGTGCCAGCAGATCTAAGCCGGGACAGGGTCTCGAGCAGTACTTC
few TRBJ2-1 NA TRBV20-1 CSARSSAANNEQFF TGCAGTGCTAGATCCTCAGCGGCAAACAATGAGCAGTTCTTC
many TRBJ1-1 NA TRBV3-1 CASSQGVGTEAFF TGTGCCAGCAGCCAGGGCGTGGGCACTGAAGCTTTCTTT
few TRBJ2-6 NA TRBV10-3 CAISAVSGANVLTF TGTGCCATCAGTGCCGTCTCTGGGGCCAACGTCCTGACTTTC
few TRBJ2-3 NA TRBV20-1 CSARDGGKDTQYF TGCAGTGCTAGAGATGGGGGAAAAGATACGCAGTATTTT
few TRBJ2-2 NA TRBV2 CASSAGSGTGELFF TGTGCCAGCAGTGCCGGGTCGGGCACCGGGGAGCTGTTTTTT
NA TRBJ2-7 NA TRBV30 CAWSGTYEQYF TGTGCCTGGAGTGGAACCTACGAGCAGTACTTC
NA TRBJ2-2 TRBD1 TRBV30 CAWRTGTGFYGELFF TGTGCCTGGAGAACCGGGACAGGGTTTTACGGGGAGCTGTTTTTT
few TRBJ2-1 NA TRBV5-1 CASSLDSPYNEQFF TGCGCCAGCAGCTTGGACTCTCCCTACAATGAGCAGTTCTTC
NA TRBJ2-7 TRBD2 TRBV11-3 CASSRGGAHHSYEQYF TGTGCCAGCAGTCGGGGGGGAGCGCACCACTCCTACGAGCAGTACTTC
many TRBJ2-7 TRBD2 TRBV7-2 CASSQKSGISYEQYF TGTGCCAGCAGCCAAAAAAGCGGGATCTCCTACGAGCAGTACTTC
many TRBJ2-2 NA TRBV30 CAWSAGTGELFF TGTGCCTGGAGTGCAGGAACCGGGGAGCTGTTTTTT
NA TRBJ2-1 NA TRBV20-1 CSAEGEGLINEQFF TGCAGTGCTGAGGGGGAGGGCCTGATTAATGAGCAGTTCTTC
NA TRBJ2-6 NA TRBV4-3 CASSQALGSGANVLTF TGCGCCAGCAGCCAAGCTTTGGGATCTGGGGCCAACGTCCTGACTTTC
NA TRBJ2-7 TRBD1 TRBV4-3 CASSQDEGTGYEQYF TGCGCCAGCAGCCAAGATGAAGGGACAGGCTACGAGCAGTACTTC
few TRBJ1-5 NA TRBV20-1 CSARDTYGSSNQPQHF TGCAGTGCTAGAGATACGTACGGGAGCAGCAATCAGCCCCAGCATTTT